This record looks at one T cell receptor beta chain sequence and its context. What it recognizes is unknown. Germline lookup yields CDR1 LNHDA and CDR2 SQIVND (reference sequence). This CDR3 is 12 amino acids long. The data were taken from a study of monozygotic twins with cystic fibrosis. Here immunoSEQ multiplex PCR was the method, and the copy in TCRdb shows in-frame clones only, minus some. The sample yields approximately 36,000 clones, around nine tenths seen once. Study findings and constraints: Low clonality (median roughly 0.01) suggested a mostly naive repertoire.

The receptor comes from a boy younger than 10 with cystic fibrosis. This chain joins TRBV19 and TRBJ1-1; D is perhaps TRBD1 (5 bases). Sequenced sample: blood. CDR3 sequence (DNA): TGTGCAACTGCAGGGTCGAACACTGAAGCTTTCTTT. As protein: CATAGSNTEAFF.